Given below is one T cell receptor (beta chain) in context. These data come from a study of blood T cell repertoires in COVID-19. Whole-study context: T cells, B-cell-depleted T cells, or PBMCs supplied cDNA or gDNA.

Authors' processing steps: Cell counts per sample came from amplifying reference gene primers. Repertoires were generated with immunoSEQ multiplex PCR, while TCRdb's copy carries only in-frame clones and drops some. V and J calls and clone size come straight from that table; D and trimming were deduced from the DNA. Here the sample spans 250,000 to 350,000 clones, 70% to 90% being singletons. Germline V gene lookup returns CDR1 MNHEY and CDR2 SMNVEV (reference sequence). V gave up 4 bases and J gave up 2 bases; unmatched junction bases: 12. This CDR3 is 17 amino acids long. The receptor's source is a woman aged 45-65 years with active or convalescent COVID-19. What was sequenced was peripheral blood. J is TRBJ2-7 and V is TRBV27, with TRBD2 matching 9 bases. CDR3 sequence: CASSWDGAGGATYEQYF. CDR3 DNA: TGTGCCAGCAGTTGGGACGGGGCGGGAGGGGCAACCTACGAGCAGTACTTC.